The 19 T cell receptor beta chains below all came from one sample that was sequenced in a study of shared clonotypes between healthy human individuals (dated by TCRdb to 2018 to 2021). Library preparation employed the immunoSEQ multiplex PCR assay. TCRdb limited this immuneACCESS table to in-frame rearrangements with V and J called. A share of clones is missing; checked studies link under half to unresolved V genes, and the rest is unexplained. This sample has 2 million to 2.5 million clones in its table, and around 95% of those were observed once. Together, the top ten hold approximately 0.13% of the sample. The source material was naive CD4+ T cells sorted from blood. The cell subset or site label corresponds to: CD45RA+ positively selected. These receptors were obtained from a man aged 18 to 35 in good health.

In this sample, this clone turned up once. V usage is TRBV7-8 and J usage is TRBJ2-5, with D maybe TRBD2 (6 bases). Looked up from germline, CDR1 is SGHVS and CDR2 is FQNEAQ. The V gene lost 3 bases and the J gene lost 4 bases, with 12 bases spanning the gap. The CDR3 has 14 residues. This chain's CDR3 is CASSLEGMPETQYF. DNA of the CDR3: TGTGCCAGCAGCTTGGAGGGTATGCCAGAGACCCAGTACTTC. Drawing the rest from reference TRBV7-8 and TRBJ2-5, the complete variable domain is GAGVSQSPRYKVAKRGQDVALRCDPISGHVSLFWYQQALGQGPEFLTYFQNEAQLDKSGLPSDRFFAERPEGSVSTLKIQRTQQEDSAVYLCASSLEGMPETQYFGPGTRLLVL.

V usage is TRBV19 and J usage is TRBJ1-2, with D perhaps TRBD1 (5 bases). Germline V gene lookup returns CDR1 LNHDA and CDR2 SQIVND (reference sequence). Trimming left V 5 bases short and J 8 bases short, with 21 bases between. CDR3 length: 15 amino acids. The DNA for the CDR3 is TGTGCCAGTAGTTCCCGCCCCAGGGTTTTTGGCGGCTACACCTTC. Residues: CASSSRPRVFGGYTF.

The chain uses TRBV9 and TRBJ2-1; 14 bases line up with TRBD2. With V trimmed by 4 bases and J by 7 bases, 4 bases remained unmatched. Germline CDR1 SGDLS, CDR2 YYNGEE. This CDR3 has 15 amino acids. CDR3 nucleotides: TGTGCCAGCAGCCCGGGACTAGCGGGAGTGAATGAGCAGTTCTTC. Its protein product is CASSPGLAGVNEQFF.

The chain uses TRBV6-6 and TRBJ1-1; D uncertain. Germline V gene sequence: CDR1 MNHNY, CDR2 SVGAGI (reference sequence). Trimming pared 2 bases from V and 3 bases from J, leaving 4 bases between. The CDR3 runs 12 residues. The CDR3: CASSYSYTEAFF. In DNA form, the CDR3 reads TGTGCCAGCAGTTACAGCTACACTGAAGCTTTCTTT.

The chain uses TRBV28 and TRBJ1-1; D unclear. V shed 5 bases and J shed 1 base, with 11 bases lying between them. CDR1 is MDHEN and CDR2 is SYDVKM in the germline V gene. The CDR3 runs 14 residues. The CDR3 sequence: CASSRGRANTEAFF. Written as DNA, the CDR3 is TGTGCCAGCAGTCGCGGACGGGCGAACACTGAAGCTTTCTTT.

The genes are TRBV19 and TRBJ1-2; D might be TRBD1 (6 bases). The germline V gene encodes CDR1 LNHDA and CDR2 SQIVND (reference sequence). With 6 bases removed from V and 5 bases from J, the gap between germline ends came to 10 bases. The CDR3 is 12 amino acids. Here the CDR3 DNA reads TGTGCCAGTAGCGGGGGCCGGTATGGCTACACCTTC. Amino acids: CASSGGRYGYTF.

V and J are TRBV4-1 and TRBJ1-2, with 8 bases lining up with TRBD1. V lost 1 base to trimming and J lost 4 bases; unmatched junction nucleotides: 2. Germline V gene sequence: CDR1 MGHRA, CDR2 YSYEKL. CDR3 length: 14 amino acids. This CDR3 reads CASSQAGQGYGYTF. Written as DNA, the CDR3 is TGCGCCAGCAGCCAAGCCGGACAGGGCTATGGCTACACCTTC.

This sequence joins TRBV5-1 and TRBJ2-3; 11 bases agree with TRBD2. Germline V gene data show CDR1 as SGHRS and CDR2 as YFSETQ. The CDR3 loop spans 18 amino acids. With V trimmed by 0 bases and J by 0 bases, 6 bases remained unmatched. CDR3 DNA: TGCGCCAGCAGCTTGGCCCTAGCGGGGGGAACTAGCACAGATACGCAGTATTTT. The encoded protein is CASSLALAGGTSTDTQYF.

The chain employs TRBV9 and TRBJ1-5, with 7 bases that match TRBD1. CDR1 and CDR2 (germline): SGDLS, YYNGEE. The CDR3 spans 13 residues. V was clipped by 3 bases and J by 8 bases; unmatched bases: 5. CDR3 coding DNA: TGTGCCAGCAGCGCCACAGGGGTTGAGCCCCAGCATTTT. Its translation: CASSATGVEPQHF.

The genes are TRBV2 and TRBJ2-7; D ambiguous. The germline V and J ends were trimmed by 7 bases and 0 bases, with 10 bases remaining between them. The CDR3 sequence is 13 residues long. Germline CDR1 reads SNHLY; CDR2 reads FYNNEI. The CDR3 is CASMVDGSYEQYF. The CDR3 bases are TGTGCCAGCATGGTAGACGGCTCCTACGAGCAGTACTTC.

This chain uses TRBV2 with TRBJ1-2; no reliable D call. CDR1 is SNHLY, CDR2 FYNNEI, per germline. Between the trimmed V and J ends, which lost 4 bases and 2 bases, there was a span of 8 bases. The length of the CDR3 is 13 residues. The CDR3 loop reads CASSVGRNYGYTF. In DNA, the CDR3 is TGTGCCAGCAGTGTGGGCAGGAACTATGGCTACACCTTC.

The CDR3 reads CASSPQESYNEQFF. The CDR3 bases are TGTGCCAGCAGCCCCCAGGAATCCTACAATGAGCAGTTCTTC. The rearrangement uses TRBV6-5 and TRBJ2-1; no firm D call. V shed 6 bases and J shed 1 base, with 10 bases lying between them. Germline loops: CDR1 MNHEY, CDR2 SVGAGI. The CDR3 consists of 14 residues.

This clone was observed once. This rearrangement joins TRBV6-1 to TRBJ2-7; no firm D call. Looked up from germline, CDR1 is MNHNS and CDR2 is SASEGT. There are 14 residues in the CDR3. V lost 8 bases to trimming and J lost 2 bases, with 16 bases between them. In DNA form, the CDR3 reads TGTGCCAGCGCTATTTTCAAAACTCCCTACGAGCAGTACTTC. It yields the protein CASAIFKTPYEQYF.

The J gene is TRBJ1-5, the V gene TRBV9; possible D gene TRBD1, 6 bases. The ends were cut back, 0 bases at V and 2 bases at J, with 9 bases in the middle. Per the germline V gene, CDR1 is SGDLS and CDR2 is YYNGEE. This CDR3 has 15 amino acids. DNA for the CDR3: TGTGCCAGCAGCGTAGGAGGGGGACGCAATCAGCCCCAGCATTTT. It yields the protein CASSVGGGRNQPQHF.

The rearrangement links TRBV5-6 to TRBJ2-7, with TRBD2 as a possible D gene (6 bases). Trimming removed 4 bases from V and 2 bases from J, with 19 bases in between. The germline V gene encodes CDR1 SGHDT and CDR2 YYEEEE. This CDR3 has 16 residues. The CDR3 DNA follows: TGTGCCAGCAGCGGGACTCGGCGGGAAGTCACCTACGAGCAGTACTTC. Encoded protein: CASSGTRREVTYEQYF.

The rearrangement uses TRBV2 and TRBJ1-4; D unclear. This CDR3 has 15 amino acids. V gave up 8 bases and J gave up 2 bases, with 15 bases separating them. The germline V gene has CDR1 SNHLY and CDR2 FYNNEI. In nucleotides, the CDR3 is TGTGCCAGCGTGCTGTCATCAGGTACTAATGAAAAACTGTTTTTT. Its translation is CASVLSSGTNEKLFF.

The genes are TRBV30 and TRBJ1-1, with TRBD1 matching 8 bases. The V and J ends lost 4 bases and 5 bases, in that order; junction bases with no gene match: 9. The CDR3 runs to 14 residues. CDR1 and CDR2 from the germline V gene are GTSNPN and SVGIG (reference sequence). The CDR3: CAWIPRTGNTEAFF. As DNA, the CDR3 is TGTGCCTGGATTCCTCGGACAGGGAATACTGAAGCTTTCTTT.

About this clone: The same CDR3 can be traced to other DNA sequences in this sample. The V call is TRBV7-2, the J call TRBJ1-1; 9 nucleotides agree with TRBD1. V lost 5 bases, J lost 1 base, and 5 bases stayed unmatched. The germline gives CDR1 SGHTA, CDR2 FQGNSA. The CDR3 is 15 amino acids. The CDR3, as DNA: TGTGCCAGCAGCCTCTTGGGACAGGGGAACACTGAAGCTTTCTTT. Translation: CASSLLGQGNTEAFF.

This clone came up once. The CDR3 nucleotides are TGTGCCAGCACCACTGGCCCGGCGGTAGGAGCTTTCTTT. Translation: CASTTGPAVGAFF. The chain couples TRBV5-4 to TRBJ1-1; D call uncertain. V was trimmed by 6 bases and J by 10 bases, leaving 19 bases between them. This CDR3 contains 13 residues. Per the germline V gene, CDR1 is SGHNT and CDR2 is YYREEE (reference sequence).